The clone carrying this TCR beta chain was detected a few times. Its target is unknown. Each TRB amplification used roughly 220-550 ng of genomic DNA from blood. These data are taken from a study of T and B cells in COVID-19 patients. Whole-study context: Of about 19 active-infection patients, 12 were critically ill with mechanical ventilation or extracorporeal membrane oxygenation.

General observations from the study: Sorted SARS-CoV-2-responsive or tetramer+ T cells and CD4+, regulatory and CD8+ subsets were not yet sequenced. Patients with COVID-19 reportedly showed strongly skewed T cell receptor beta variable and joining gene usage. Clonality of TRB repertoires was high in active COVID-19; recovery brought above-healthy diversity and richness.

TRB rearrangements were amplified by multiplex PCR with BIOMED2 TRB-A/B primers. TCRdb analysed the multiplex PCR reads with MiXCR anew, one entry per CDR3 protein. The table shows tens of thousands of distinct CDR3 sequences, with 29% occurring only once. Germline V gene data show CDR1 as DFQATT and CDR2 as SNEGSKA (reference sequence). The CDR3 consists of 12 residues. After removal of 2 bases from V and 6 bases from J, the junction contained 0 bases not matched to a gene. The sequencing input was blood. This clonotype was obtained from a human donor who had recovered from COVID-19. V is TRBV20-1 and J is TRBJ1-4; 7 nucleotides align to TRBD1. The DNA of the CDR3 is TGCAGTGCTAGACAGGGGGATGAAAAACTGTTTTTT. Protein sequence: CSARQGDEKLFF.